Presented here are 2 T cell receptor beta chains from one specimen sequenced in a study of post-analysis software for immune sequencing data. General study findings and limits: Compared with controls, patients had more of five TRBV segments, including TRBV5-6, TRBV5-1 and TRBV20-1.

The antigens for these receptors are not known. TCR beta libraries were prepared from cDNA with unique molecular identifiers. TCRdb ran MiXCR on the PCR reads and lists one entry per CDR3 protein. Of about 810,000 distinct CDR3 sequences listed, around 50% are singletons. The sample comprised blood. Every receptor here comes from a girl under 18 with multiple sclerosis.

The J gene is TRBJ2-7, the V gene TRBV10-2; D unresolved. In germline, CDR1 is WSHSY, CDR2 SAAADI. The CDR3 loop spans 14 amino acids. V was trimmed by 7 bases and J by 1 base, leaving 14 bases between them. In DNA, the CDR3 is TGCGCCAGCACCCCTCGGTCTTCATCCTACGAGCAGTACTTC. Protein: CASTPRSSSYEQYF.

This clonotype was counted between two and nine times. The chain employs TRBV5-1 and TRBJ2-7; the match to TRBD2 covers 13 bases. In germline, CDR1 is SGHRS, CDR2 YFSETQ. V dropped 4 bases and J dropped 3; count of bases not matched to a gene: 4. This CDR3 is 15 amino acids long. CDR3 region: CASSPGLAGFYEQYF. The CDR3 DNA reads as TGCGCCAGCAGCCCGGGACTAGCGGGATTCTACGAGCAGTACTTC. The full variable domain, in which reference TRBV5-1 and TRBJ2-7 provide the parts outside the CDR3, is KAGVTQTPRYLIKTRGQQVTLSCSPISGHRSVSWYQQTPGQGLQFLFEYFSETQRNKGNFPGRFSGRQFSNSRSEMNVSTLELGDSALYLCASSPGLAGFYEQYFGPGTRLTVT.